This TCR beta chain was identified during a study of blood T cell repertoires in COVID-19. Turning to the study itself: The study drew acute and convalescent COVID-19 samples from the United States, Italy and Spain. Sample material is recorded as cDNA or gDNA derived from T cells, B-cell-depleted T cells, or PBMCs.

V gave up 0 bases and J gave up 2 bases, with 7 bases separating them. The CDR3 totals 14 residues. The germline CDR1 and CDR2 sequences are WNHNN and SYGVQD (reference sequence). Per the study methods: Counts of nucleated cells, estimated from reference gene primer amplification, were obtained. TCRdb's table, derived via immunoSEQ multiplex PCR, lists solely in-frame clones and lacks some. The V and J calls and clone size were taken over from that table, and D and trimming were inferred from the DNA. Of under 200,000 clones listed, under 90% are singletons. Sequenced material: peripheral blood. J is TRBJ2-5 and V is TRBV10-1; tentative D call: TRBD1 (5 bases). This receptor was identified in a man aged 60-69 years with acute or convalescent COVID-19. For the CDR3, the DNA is TGCGCCAGCAGTGAGTCGACAGCACAAGAGACCCAGTACTTC. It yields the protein CASSESTAQETQYF.